The 9 T cell receptor beta chains listed next were all sequenced from one sample in a study of cytomegalovirus exposure and HLA in healthy donors. PCR used 60 Vbeta primers and 13 Jbeta primers. Assay: immunoSEQ multiplex PCR; the TCRdb copy retains only in-frame clones and omits some. The sample table includes under 50,000 clones. The sequencing sample was made of PBMCs. The receptors stem from a male donor in good health and CMV-seronegative.

V and J are TRBV6-1 and TRBJ1-1; D remains unclear. CDR1 is MNHNS, CDR2 SASEGT, per germline. The CDR3 runs to 14 residues. V lost 6 bases to trimming and J lost 11 bases, with 22 bases between them. In nucleotides, the CDR3 is TGTGCCAGCAGCCGAAATCGAGGGTCCGAGGCTGCTTTCTTT. Amino acids: CASSRNRGSEAAFF.

The chain has TRBV4-1 and TRBJ2-5; perhaps TRBD2 as D (6 bases). Deletions cut 1 base from V and 5 bases from J, with 8 bases between. The CDR3 is 13 amino acids. Germline CDR1 reads MGHRA; CDR2 reads YSYEKL. CDR3 nucleotide sequence: TGCGCCAGCAGCCAAGTCCGGGGGGAGACCCAGTACTTC. Translating it yields CASSQVRGETQYF.

The gene calls are TRBV5-1 and TRBJ2-7; 8 positions match TRBD2. From germline, CDR1 is SGHRS and CDR2 YFSETQ. V was pared by 5 bases and J by 9 bases, with 10 bases of the junction left unmatched. The CDR3 sequence is 13 residues long. The DNA for the CDR3 is TGCGCCAGCAGAAGTGGTAGCGGGGCTGTGCAGTACTTC. This translates into CASRSGSGAVQYF.

V gene TRBV11-2 combines with J gene TRBJ2-3; no clear D gene. This CDR3 comprises 13 residues. Germline values: CDR1 SGHAT, CDR2 FQNNGV. V lost 5 bases and J 4 bases, leaving 10 bases between the germline ends. In DNA, the CDR3 is TGTGCCAGCAGCCTGAGTAGAGCAGATACGCAGTATTTT. Protein sequence: CASSLSRADTQYF.

The V call is TRBV7-2, the J call TRBJ1-6; D not resolved. Germline V lookup: CDR1 SGHTA, CDR2 FQGNSA. The CDR3 has 17 amino acids. Trimming removed 1 base at V and 0 bases at J, with 10 bases between. CDR3 amino acids: CASSLGRSSSYNSPLHF. In DNA form, the CDR3 reads TGTGCCAGCAGCTTAGGTCGGAGCAGCTCCTATAATTCACCCCTCCACTTT.

J is TRBJ1-2 and V is TRBV7-3; D is ambiguous. The CDR3 loop spans 16 amino acids. Germline CDR1 reads SGHTA; CDR2 reads FQGTGA. V lost 5 bases, J lost 0 bases, and 16 bases lay in between. The CDR3 bases are TGTGCCAGCAGCCCTGAGTATGTGAGAGCTAACTATGGCTACACCTTC. It is translated as CASSPEYVRANYGYTF.

The chain has TRBV6-5 and TRBJ2-1; 8 bases line up with TRBD2. V was clipped by 3 bases and J by 8 bases; unmatched bases: 9. This CDR3 contains 15 residues. CDR1 and CDR2 from the germline V gene are MNHEY and SVGAGI. CDR3 in DNA: TGTGCCAGCAGTTATACGGCGGGGGGTCCCGATGAGCAGTTCTTC. It yields the protein CASSYTAGGPDEQFF.

The chain has TRBV27 and TRBJ1-6; D gene unclear. CDR1 is MNHEY, CDR2 SMNVEV, per germline (reference sequence). The length of the CDR3 is 17 residues. V was trimmed by 0 bases and J by 1 base, leaving 10 bases between them. For the CDR3, the DNA is TGTGCCAGCAGTTTATCAGCGGGGTCTTCCTATAATTCACCCCTCCACTTT. Its protein is CASSLSAGSSYNSPLHF.

The gene calls are TRBV6-1 and TRBJ2-5, with TRBD2 identical over 11 bases. CDR1 is MNHNS, CDR2 SASEGT, per germline. J was trimmed by 5 bases and V by 4 bases; bases with no gene match: 9. The CDR3 is 16 residues long. The CDR3: CASSGLAGLTRETQYF. Written as DNA, the CDR3 is TGTGCCAGCAGTGGACTAGCGGGGTTAACGAGGGAGACCCAGTACTTC.